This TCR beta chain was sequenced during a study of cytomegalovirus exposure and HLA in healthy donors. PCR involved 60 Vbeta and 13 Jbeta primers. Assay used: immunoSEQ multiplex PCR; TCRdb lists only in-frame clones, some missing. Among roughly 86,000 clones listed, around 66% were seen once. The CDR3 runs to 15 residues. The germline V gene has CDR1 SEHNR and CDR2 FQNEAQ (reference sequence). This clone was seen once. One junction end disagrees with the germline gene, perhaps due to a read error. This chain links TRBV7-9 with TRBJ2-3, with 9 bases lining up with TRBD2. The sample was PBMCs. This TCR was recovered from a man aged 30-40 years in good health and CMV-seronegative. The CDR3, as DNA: TGTTCCAGCAGCATTAGCGGGAGTTTCACAGATACGCAGTATTTT. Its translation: CSSSISGSFTDTQYF.